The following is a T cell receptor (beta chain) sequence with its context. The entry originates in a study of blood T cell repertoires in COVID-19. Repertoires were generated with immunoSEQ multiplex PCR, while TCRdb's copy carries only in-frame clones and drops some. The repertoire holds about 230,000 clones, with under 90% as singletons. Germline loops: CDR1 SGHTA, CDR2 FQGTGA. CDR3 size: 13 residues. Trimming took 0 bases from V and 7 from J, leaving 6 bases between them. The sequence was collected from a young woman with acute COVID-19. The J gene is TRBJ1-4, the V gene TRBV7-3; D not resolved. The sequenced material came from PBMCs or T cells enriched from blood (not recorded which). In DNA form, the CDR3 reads TGTGCCAGCAGCTTAACGTTCGGTGAAAAACTGTTTTTT. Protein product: CASSLTFGEKLFF. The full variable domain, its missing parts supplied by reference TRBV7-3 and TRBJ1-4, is GAGVSQTPSNKVTEKGKYVELRCDPISGHTALYWYRQSLGQGPEFLIYFQGTGAADDSGLPNDRFFAVRPEGSVSTLKIQRTERGDSAVYLCASSLTFGEKLFFGSGTQLSVL.